These 22 T cell receptor beta chains were all obtained from the same sample, sequenced in a study of blood T cell repertoires in COVID-19. The repertoire was sequenced with immunoSEQ multiplex PCR; TCRdb's copy has only in-frame clones and lacks some. Of 90,000 or so clones in the sample, 55% to 75% were seen once. Material: peripheral blood. Every receptor here comes from an elderly woman with acute or convalescent COVID-19.

The chain couples TRBV6-5 to TRBJ1-1; D is perhaps TRBD1 (6 bases). Germline CDR1 is MNHEY and CDR2 is SVGAGI. CDR3 length: 15 amino acids. V was cut by 6 bases and J by 1 base, with 15 bases left in between. CDR3 DNA sequence: TGTGCCAGCAGCTTCCGGACAGTAGAGAACACTGAAGCTTTCTTT. Residues: CASSFRTVENTEAFF.

The chain has TRBV27 and TRBJ1-3; D ambiguous. The CDR3 is made up of 18 amino acids. Germline CDR1 is MNHEY and CDR2 is SMNVEV (reference sequence). V was shortened by 3 bases and J by 1 base, with 19 bases between the two germline ends. DNA for the CDR3: TGTGCCAGCAGTTTTAAACTCCCGGCGACCGGGTCTGGAAACACCATATATTTT. It codes for CASSFKLPATGSGNTIYF.

This sequence joins TRBV7-8 and TRBJ2-1, with no clear D. CDR3 length: 15 amino acids. The V gene lost 1 base and the J gene lost 0 bases, with 7 bases spanning the gap. Germline V gives CDR1 SGHVS, CDR2 FQNEAQ. As DNA, the CDR3 is TGTGCCAGCAGCTTAGTGAGGAGCTCCTACAATGAGCAGTTCTTC. This codes for CASSLVRSSYNEQFF.

The V call is TRBV6-2 or TRBV6-3, the J call TRBJ1-5; 9 bases are a match to TRBD1. The V and J ends lost 5 bases and 6 bases, in that order; junction bases with no gene match: 5. Germline V gene sequence: CDR1 MNHEY, CDR2 SVGEGT. The CDR3 loop spans 14 amino acids. The CDR3 sequence: CASSRTGETQPQHF. Here the CDR3 DNA reads TGTGCCAGCAGTAGGACAGGGGAGACTCAGCCCCAGCATTTT.

This sequence joins TRBV7-8 and TRBJ2-7; 9 bases line up with TRBD1. The CDR3 contains 15 residues. The V gene's germline CDR1 is SGHVS and CDR2 FQNEAQ. With 5 bases clipped from V and 3 bases from J, the junction kept 8 bases outside the gene matches. The CDR3 coding sequence is TGTGCCAGCAGCCCTAGATTGGGACAGGGCTACGAGCAGTACTTC. It specifies CASSPRLGQGYEQYF.

The V call is TRBV4-2, the J call TRBJ2-1, with TRBD2 matching 12 bases. The CDR3 runs to 16 residues. The germline V gene has CDR1 LGHNA and CDR2 YNFKEQ. J gave up 6 bases and V 1 base, and 4 bases lay outside the gene matches. CDR3 amino acids: CASSQASGGAVNEQFF. CDR3 bases: TGTGCCAGCAGCCAAGCTAGCGGGGGGGCAGTCAATGAGCAGTTCTTC.

The gene calls are TRBV2 and TRBJ2-7; 7 nucleotides line up with TRBD2. Looked up from germline, CDR1 is SNHLY and CDR2 is FYNNEI. The CDR3 has 14 amino acids. The J segment lost 1 base and the V segment lost 10 bases, leaving 10 bases of the junction unmatched. CDR3 loop: CATARGGGSYEQYF. The DNA for the CDR3 is TGTGCCACCGCCCGGGGCGGGGGTTCCTACGAGCAGTACTTC.

The chain combines TRBV7-3 with TRBJ2-2, with D perhaps TRBD1 (5 bases). Germline V gene lookup returns CDR1 SGHTA and CDR2 FQGTGA. Trimming took off 9 bases at V and 4 bases at J, with 15 bases between the two ends. This CDR3 contains 14 residues. The CDR3: CASSRKGSTGELFF. As DNA, the CDR3 is TGTGCCAGTTCCCGAAAGGGGTCCACCGGGGAGCTGTTTTTT.

CDR3 amino acids: CASAPQGRGTGELFF. The CDR3 nucleotides read TGTGCCAGTGCTCCACAGGGAAGAGGGACCGGGGAGCTGTTTTTT. The rearrangement joins TRBV19 to TRBJ2-2; the D gene is possibly TRBD1 (6 bases). This CDR3 region has 15 residues. Looked up from germline, CDR1 is LNHDA and CDR2 is SQIVND (reference sequence). V lost 8 bases to trimming and J lost 5 bases, with 18 bases between them.

The chain uses TRBV2 and TRBJ1-2; 7 bases fit TRBD1. This CDR3 is 14 amino acids long. After removal of 3 bases from V and 0 bases from J, the junction contained 1 base not matched to a gene. Germline CDR1 SNHLY, CDR2 FYNNEI. This chain's CDR3 is CASSDRGTNYGYTF. In DNA, the CDR3 is TGTGCCAGCAGTGACAGGGGGACTAACTATGGCTACACCTTC.

V is TRBV15 and J is TRBJ1-4, with 7 nucleotides matching TRBD1. The V segment lost 1 base and the J segment 6 bases; nucleotides outside the gene matches: 5. The germline gives CDR1 LNHNV, CDR2 YYDKDF (reference sequence). CDR3 size: 15 residues. The chain's CDR3 is CATSRGRGPDEKLFF. The CDR3 DNA sequence: TGTGCCACCAGCAGAGGAAGGGGGCCGGATGAAAAACTGTTTTTT.

The genes are TRBV12-3 or TRBV12-4 and TRBJ1-2; 8 bases align to TRBD1. The CDR3 runs to 13 residues. Unmatched junction bases numbered 4, after V lost 6 bases and J lost 4 bases. DNA for the CDR3: TGTGCCAGCAGAGGACAGGGAGTCTATGGCTACACCTTC. Translation gives CASRGQGVYGYTF.

The chain has TRBV6-2 or TRBV6-3 and TRBJ2-5; 8 nucleotides align to TRBD1. The V gene's germline CDR1 is MNHEY and CDR2 SVGEGT. CDR3 length: 13 amino acids. V was pared by 5 bases and J by 4 bases, with 3 bases of the junction left unmatched. The CDR3 DNA sequence: TGTGCCAGCAGTCGTGGGACAGGAGAGACCCAGTACTTC. Its protein is CASSRGTGETQYF.

This clone was picked up a small number of times. The CDR3 protein is CASSQTGRNTIYF. The CDR3 DNA reads as TGTGCCAGCAGTCAGACAGGCCGTAACACCATATATTTT. V is TRBV12-3 or TRBV12-4 and J is TRBJ1-3; TRBD1 is a possible D gene (6 bases). Between the trimmed V and J ends, which lost 5 bases and 7 bases, there was a span of 12 bases. This CDR3 comprises 13 residues.

The rearrangement links TRBV7-9 to TRBJ2-3; 9 positions agree with TRBD1. The V gene's germline CDR1 is SEHNR and CDR2 FQNEAQ (reference sequence). The CDR3 has 16 amino acids. V lost 3 bases and J lost 4; bases outside the gene matches: 8. The CDR3 coding sequence is TGTGCCAGCAGCTTCCTCGGACAGGGGACATCAGATACGCAGTATTTT. Translation gives CASSFLGQGTSDTQYF.

This chain connects TRBV7-2 to TRBJ2-7, with 9 bases that match TRBD1. CDR1 and CDR2 from the germline V gene are SGHTA and FQGNSA. V lost 3 bases, J lost 4 bases, and 10 bases stayed unmatched. The CDR3 loop spans 16 amino acids. DNA of the CDR3: TGTGCCAGCAGCTTCTTAGGACAGGGGCCATCGTACGAGCAGTACTTC. This gives the protein CASSFLGQGPSYEQYF.

This sequence joins TRBV5-1 and TRBJ1-6; a possible D gene is TRBD1 (5 bases). The CDR3 is 15 amino acids. Trimming took 5 bases from V and 5 from J, leaving 14 bases between them. Per the germline V gene, CDR1 is SGHRS and CDR2 is YFSETQ. The CDR3 coding sequence is TGCGCCAGCAGTCCGGACGGGGGTCATAATTCACCCCTCCACTTT. This codes for CASSPDGGHNSPLHF.

The chain joins TRBV7-9 to TRBJ2-6; TRBD1 might be the D (7 bases). Trimming cost V 4 bases and J 1 base, with 17 bases left between them. The germline V gene encodes CDR1 SEHNR and CDR2 FQNEAQ (reference sequence). This CDR3 has 18 amino acids. The CDR3 coding sequence is TGTGCCAGCAGCTCAGCACGCAGGGGGGAATCTGGGGCCAACGTCCTGACTTTC. The encoded protein is CASSSARRGESGANVLTF.

The DNA of the CDR3 is TGCAGCGTAACCGGGACAGGGACTGAAAAACTGTTTTTT. Protein: CSVTGTGTEKLFF. The V call is TRBV29-1, the J call TRBJ1-4; 9 bases are a match to TRBD1. The CDR3 loop spans 13 amino acids. The germline CDR1 and CDR2 sequences are SQVTM and ANQGSEA. Losses at the gene ends were 6 bases for V and 7 bases for J; bases not matched to a gene: 6.

V usage is TRBV5-6 and J usage is TRBJ1-6, with 7 bases aligning to TRBD1. The CDR3 loop spans 16 amino acids. CDR1 and CDR2 from the germline V gene are SGHDT and YYEEEE. The V gene end was trimmed by 2 bases and the J gene end by 9 bases; junction bases not matched to a gene: 11. The CDR3 coding sequence is TGTGCCAGCAGCTTTATCGAGCCAGGGGGGTTTTCACCCCTCCACTTT. It encodes CASSFIEPGGFSPLHF.

The rearrangement links TRBV28 to TRBJ1-3; 7 nucleotides match TRBD1. The V gene end was trimmed by 7 bases and the J gene end by 11 bases; junction bases not matched to a gene: 14. Germline CDR1 MDHEN, CDR2 SYDVKM. This CDR3 region has 14 residues. DNA for the CDR3: TGTGCCAGCATAGAAGGGACAGTGGGGAACTCCATATATTTT. It is translated as CASIEGTVGNSIYF.

The CDR3 reads CASSRSSEEQYF. The CDR3 bases are TGTGCCAGCAGTCGTAGCTCAGAGGAGCAGTACTTC. V is TRBV6-5 and J is TRBJ2-7; no clear D. Germline assignment: CDR1 MNHEY and CDR2 SVGAGI. The CDR3 length is 12 residues. With 5 bases removed from V and 7 bases from J, the gap between germline ends came to 12 bases.